What follows is one T cell receptor beta chain and its context. Its matching antigen is unknown. The sample originates from a study of OX40 agonist ivuxolimab in advanced cancers. Deletions cut 5 bases from V and 4 bases from J, with 24 bases between. CDR3 length: 17 amino acids. Germline V CDR1 and CDR2: SEHNR, FQNEAQ (reference sequence). Findings and caveats of the study: Among the least clonally expanded were partial responders at 0.1-3.0 mg/kg.

Patients had blood sampled at baseline and again on cycle 4 day 1 and cycle 7 day 1. Method: immunoSEQ multiplex PCR; TCRdb's copy keeps in-frame clones and lacks some. The sample shows 150,000 to 190,000 clones, 85% to 95% of them seen only once. This sequence was found in an adult with an advanced solid tumor such as melanoma, head and neck, liver or kidney cancer. The source material was CD4+ or CD8+ T cells sorted from blood, sampled in a trial of the OX40 agonist ivuxolimab. The chain has TRBV7-9 and TRBJ2-7; tentatively, D is TRBD1 (6 bases). CDR3 in DNA: TGTGCCAGCAGCCAAGGACAGCTACTCCTCGCCCTTTACGAGCAGTACTTC. This translates into CASSQGQLLLALYEQYF.